A selection of T cell receptor beta chains follows, all from one sample in a study of cytomegalovirus exposure and HLA in healthy donors. Sequenced by immunoSEQ multiplex PCR; TCRdb stores in-frame clones only, minus some. The repertoire includes over 150,000 clones, roughly 77% of them detected once, and less than 4.5% sits in the top ten. Input material: PBMCs. These receptors all come from a man aged 25 to 40 in good health and CMV-seropositive. CDR3s include the opening cysteine and the closing phenylalanine or tryptophan. The order of the fields is clone size, D gene, V gene, J gene, CDR3 protein, CDR3 DNA. A D gene is named only where the DNA matches it firmly. Expanded clones are given a class, and other clones once, few, many or no size at all.

size: .; D: TRBD1; V: TRBV6-1; J: TRBJ1-4; CDR3: CASKDRGREKLFF; DNA: TGTGCCAGCAAGGACAGGGGGCGGGAAAAACTGTTTTTT
size: once; D: .; V: TRBV29-1; J: TRBJ2-3; CDR3: CSVVGQKIDTQYF; DNA: TGCAGCGTTGTCGGACAGAAAATCGATACGCAGTATTTT
size: .; D: TRBD1; V: TRBV28; J: TRBJ1-2; CDR3: CASSFGQGAYGYTF; DNA: TGTGCCAGCAGTTTCGGACAGGGGGCCTATGGCTACACCTTC
size: .; D: .; V: TRBV9; J: TRBJ2-1; CDR3: CASSVGGPDYNEQFF; DNA: TGTGCCAGCAGCGTCGGGGGGCCCGATTACAATGAGCAGTTCTTC
size: .; D: TRBD1; V: TRBV5-6; J: TRBJ2-7; CDR3: CASSGQGAHEQYF; DNA: TGTGCCAGCAGCGGACAGGGGGCCCACGAGCAGTACTTC
size: .; D: TRBD2; V: TRBV29-1; J: TRBJ2-5; CDR3: CSVEGLLAGAQETQYF; DNA: TGCAGCGTTGAAGGGTTGCTAGCGGGGGCTCAAGAGACCCAGTACTTC
size: .; D: .; V: TRBV18; J: TRBJ2-1; CDR3: CASSPLEASSYNEQFF; DNA: TGTGCCAGCTCACCACTAGAAGCTAGCTCCTACAATGAGCAGTTCTTC
size: .; D: .; V: TRBV4-1; J: TRBJ2-5; CDR3: CASSQVQGQQETQYF; DNA: TGCGCCAGCAGCCAAGTCCAGGGACAACAAGAGACCCAGTACTTC
size: .; D: TRBD1; V: TRBV9; J: TRBJ1-1; CDR3: CASSPALYRGKNTEAFF; DNA: TGTGCCAGCAGCCCAGCCCTGTACAGGGGAAAGAACACTGAAGCTTTCTTT
size: .; D: .; V: TRBV4-1; J: TRBJ1-5; CDR3: CASRQDRGNQPQHF; DNA: TGCGCCAGCAGACAAGACCGGGGCAATCAGCCCCAGCATTTT
size: once; D: .; V: TRBV6-5; J: TRBJ2-5; CDR3: CASRKGTQQETQYF; DNA: TGTGCCAGCAGGAAAGGGACTCAGCAAGAGACCCAGTACTTC
size: .; D: TRBD1; V: TRBV19; J: TRBJ1-4; CDR3: CASKTDRGSGEKLFF; DNA: TGTGCCAGCAAAACCGACAGGGGCAGTGGTGAAAAACTGTTTTTT
size: .; D: .; V: TRBV10-1; J: TRBJ2-3; CDR3: CASSESTGTDTQYF; DNA: TGCGCCAGCAGTGAGTCGACAGGCACAGATACGCAGTATTTT
size: .; D: .; V: TRBV2; J: TRBJ2-7; CDR3: CASSWTDYEQYF; DNA: TGTGCCAGCAGTTGGACAGACTACGAGCAGTACTTC
size: .; D: .; V: TRBV30; J: TRBJ1-2; CDR3: CAWYGSYGYTF; DNA: TGTGCCTGGTACGGGAGCTATGGCTACACCTTC
size: few; D: TRBD2; V: TRBV19; J: TRBJ2-2; CDR3: CASSGVAGGTGELFF; DNA: TGTGCCAGTAGTGGGGTAGCGGGGGGCACCGGGGAGCTGTTTTTT
size: few; D: .; V: TRBV4-1; J: TRBJ1-2; CDR3: CASSQDQTINYGYTF; DNA: TGCGCCAGCAGCCAAGATCAAACAATTAACTATGGCTACACCTTC
size: .; D: .; V: TRBV30; J: TRBJ1-5; CDR3: CAWSGGSSRQPQHF; DNA: TGTGCCTGGAGTGGAGGGTCCAGTAGGCAGCCCCAGCATTTT
size: once; D: TRBD2; V: TRBV11-2; J: TRBJ2-7; CDR3: CASSSGLAGKAYEQYF; DNA: TGTGCCAGCAGCTCGGGACTAGCGGGGAAAGCCTACGAGCAGTACTTC
size: .; D: .; V: TRBV9; J: TRBJ1-2; CDR3: CASSGAVANYGYTF; DNA: TGTGCCAGCAGCGGGGCAGTCGCTAACTATGGCTACACCTTC
size: .; D: TRBD1; V: TRBV27; J: TRBJ2-5; CDR3: CASAPDRGLETQYF; DNA: TGTGCCAGCGCCCCGGACAGGGGGCTTGAGACCCAGTACTTC
size: .; D: .; V: TRBV4-1; J: TRBJ2-3; CDR3: CASSPLARVGADTQYF; DNA: TGCGCCAGCAGCCCCCTGGCCAGGGTAGGCGCAGATACGCAGTATTTT